The T cell receptor (beta chain) under discussion was sequenced for a study of T-cell memory formation after mild COVID-19. Study details: For the most part, TCR clusters were specific to one donor. Study-wide findings and caveats: Of the contracting clones, CD4+ ones lay mainly in CM and EM, and CD8+ ones in EMRA. Clones that contracted from day 15 to 85 were balanced CD4/CD8, while later expanders leaned CD4+.

Note on this clonotype: What it recognizes is unknown.

The 5'RACE method, run with constant-segment primers, produced TCR alpha and TCR beta cDNA libraries (carrying sample barcodes and UMIs). TCRdb re-called the 5' RACE reads with MiXCR, one entry per CDR3 protein. The top ten clones hold around 23% of a sample with 240,000 or so distinct CDR3 sequences, 9.4% of them seen once. CDR3 size: 11 residues. In germline, CDR1 is MNHEY, CDR2 SVGAGI. Trimming shortened V by 7 bases and J by 12 bases, and 16 bases separated the two germline ends. This chain links TRBV6-5 with TRBJ2-7; D tentatively reads TRBD1 or TRBD2 (6 bases each). The sequencing input was PBMCs or a T cell subset sorted from them (not recorded which). This TCR was recovered from a young man who had mild COVID-19 (a few samples of this study predate the infection). Cell type and time point are not known. The CDR3 reads CASTNGGGWYF. In DNA form, the CDR3 reads TGTGCCAGCACCAACGGGGGCGGGTGGTACTTC.